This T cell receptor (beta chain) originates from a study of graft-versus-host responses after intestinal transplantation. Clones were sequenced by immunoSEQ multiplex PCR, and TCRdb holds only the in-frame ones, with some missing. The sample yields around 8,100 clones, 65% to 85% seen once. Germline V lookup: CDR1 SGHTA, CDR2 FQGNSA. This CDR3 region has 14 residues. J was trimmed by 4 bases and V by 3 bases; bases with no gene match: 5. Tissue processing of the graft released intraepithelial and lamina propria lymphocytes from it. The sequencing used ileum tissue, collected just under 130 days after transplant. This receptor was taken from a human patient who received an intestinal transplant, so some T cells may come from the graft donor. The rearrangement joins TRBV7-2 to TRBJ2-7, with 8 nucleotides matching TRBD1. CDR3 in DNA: TGTGCCAGCAGCTTCCGCAGGGGGCCTTACGAGCAGTACTTC. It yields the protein CASSFRRGPYEQYF. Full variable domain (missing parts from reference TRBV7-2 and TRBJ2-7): GAGVSQSPSNKVTEKGKDVELRCDPISGHTALYWYRQSLGQGLEFLIYFQGNSAPDKSGLPSDRFSAERTGGSVSTLTIQRTQQEDSAVYLCASSFRRGPYEQYFGPGTRLTVT.